A single sample is the source of the 10 T cell receptor beta chains below, sequenced in a study of T-cell memory formation after mild COVID-19. TCRdb re-called the 5' RACE reads through MiXCR, storing one row per CDR3 protein. Here the sample spans about 270,000 distinct CDR3 sequences, around 15% being singletons. The sample taken for sequencing was PBMCs or a T cell subset sorted from them (not recorded which). All receptors come from a man aged 18 to 35 who had mild COVID-19 (a few samples of this study predate the infection). Cell type and time point are not known.

The chain recombines TRBV21-1 with TRBJ1-3. TRBV21-1 is listed as a pseudogene. The CDR3 length is 15 residues. In DNA form, the CDR3 reads TGTGCCAGCAGCAAGGAGTTGGGCTCTGGAAACACCATATATTTT. Translated: CASSKELGSGNTIYF.

The table lists this clonotype with many counts. The chain links TRBV3-1 to TRBJ2-2; possible D gene TRBD2, 6 bases. The CDR3 loop spans 16 amino acids. The ends were cut back, 4 bases at V and 5 bases at J, with 17 bases in the middle. The germline V gene has CDR1 LGHDT and CDR2 YNNKEL (reference sequence). CDR3 DNA sequence: TGTGCCAGCAGCCCCCCGGGGGAGCCCGGGACCGGGGAGCTGTTTTTT. It encodes CASSPPGEPGTGELFF.

This chain uses TRBV4-3 with TRBJ1-4; no reliable D call. The length of the CDR3 is 20 residues. Germline V lookup: CDR1 LGHNA, CDR2 YSLEER. V lost 0 bases and J 0 bases, leaving 20 bases between the germline ends. The chain's CDR3 is CASSQDIPSGQWATNEKLFF. CDR3 coding DNA: TGCGCCAGCAGCCAAGATATTCCAAGTGGGCAGTGGGCAACTAATGAAAAACTGTTTTTT.

This rearrangement joins TRBV5-1 to TRBJ2-1; 13 bases align to TRBD2. The V gene's germline CDR1 is SGHRS and CDR2 YFSETQ. V dropped 8 bases and J dropped 8; count of bases not matched to a gene: 4. The CDR3 has 13 amino acids. The CDR3 coding sequence is TGCGCCAGTGGACTAGCGGGGGCCTATGAGCAGTTCTTC. Translated, it gives CASGLAGAYEQFF. Together with reference TRBV5-1 and TRBJ2-1, the CDR3 gives the full variable domain: KAGVTQTPRYLIKTRGQQVTLSCSPISGHRSVSWYQQTPGQGLQFLFEYFSETQRNKGNFPGRFSGRQFSNSRSEMNVSTLELGDSALYLCASGLAGAYEQFFGPGTRLTVL.

This clonotype was observed a handful of times. The genes are TRBV14 and TRBJ2-3; D remains ambiguous. This CDR3 has 15 amino acids. V was pared by 2 bases and J by 4 bases, with 13 bases between. Germline CDR1 is SGHDN and CDR2 is FVKESK. Written as DNA, the CDR3 is TGTGCCAGCAGCCAACTAGGTGGATTGTCAGATACGCAGTATTTT. Amino acid sequence: CASSQLGGLSDTQYF. Together with reference TRBV14 and TRBJ2-3, the CDR3 gives the full variable domain: EAGVTQFPSHSVIEKGQTVTLRCDPISGHDNLYWYRRVMGKEIKFLLHFVKESKQDESGMPNNRFLAERTGGTYSTLKVQPAELEDSGVYFCASSQLGGLSDTQYFGPGTRLTVL.

This sequence joins TRBV7-6 and TRBJ2-1; 8 nucleotides agree with TRBD2. Germline loops: CDR1 SGHVS, CDR2 FNYEAQ. The V segment lost 0 bases and the J segment 5 bases; nucleotides outside the gene matches: 9. This CDR3 spans 17 amino acids. CDR3 DNA sequence: TGTGCCAGCAGCTTAGCGCTTGCGGGGGGAGAAAACAATGAGCAGTTCTTC. It yields the protein CASSLALAGGENNEQFF.

This clonotype was found a few times. The chain links TRBV5-1 to TRBJ1-1, with D hard to call. V was cut by 0 bases and J by 8 bases, with 11 bases left in between. The germline gives CDR1 SGHRS, CDR2 YFSETQ. The CDR3 has 13 residues. CDR3 region: CASSLVGSSEAFF. The CDR3 nucleotides read TGCGCCAGCAGCTTGGTCGGTTCGTCGGAAGCTTTCTTT.

The table lists this clonotype with many counts. This rearrangement joins TRBV4-1 to TRBJ1-2; weak D call: TRBD1 (5 bases). The V gene lost 6 bases and the J gene lost 7 bases, with 15 bases spanning the gap. Germline V gene lookup returns CDR1 MGHRA and CDR2 YSYEKL. This CDR3 has 13 amino acids. The CDR3 sequence is CASRHDRSSGYTF. The CDR3, as DNA: TGCGCCAGCAGGCACGACAGATCCAGTGGCTACACCTTC.

The rearrangement links TRBV18 to TRBJ1-1; no reliable D call. The V end was cut by 2 bases, the J end by 3 bases, with 4 bases between. The CDR3 covers 12 residues. Germline V lookup: CDR1 KGHSH, CDR2 LQKENI. CDR3 region: CASSPADTEAFF. CDR3 DNA sequence: TGTGCCAGCTCACCAGCCGACACTGAAGCTTTCTTT.

In this sample, this clonotype turned up a few times. As DNA, the CDR3 is TGTGCCAGCAGCTTTTCACATATCCTAACCGGGGAGCTGTTTTTT. It is translated as CASSFSHILTGELFF. The chain carries TRBV7-2 and TRBJ2-2; no reliable D call. The CDR3 contains 15 residues. Trimming removed 3 bases from V and 5 bases from J, with 13 bases in between. Germline-derived CDR1 and CDR2 are SGHTA and FQGNSA. The full variable domain, its missing parts supplied by reference TRBV7-2 and TRBJ2-2, is GAGVSQSPSNKVTEKGKDVELRCDPISGHTALYWYRQSLGQGLEFLIYFQGNSAPDKSGLPSDRFSAERTGGSVSTLTIQRTQQEDSAVYLCASSFSHILTGELFFGEGSRLTVL.